The clone carrying this TCR beta chain occurred many times. What it binds is not known. Time point noted: persistent/refractory GD, antithyroid drugs over 5 years with positive TRAb. PBMCs provided the RNA from which the TCR library was made. These data originate in a study of regulatory T cells in long-lasting Graves disease. The overall study: Disease was considered persistent Graves' disease after over 5 years of antithyroid drugs (with positive TSH receptor antibodies). Study outcomes and limitations: Persistent Graves' patients had lower TCR diversity than newly diagnosed ones.

Arm-PCR of CDR3 regions with iRepertoire HTBI primers generated TCR beta libraries. MiXCR was run by TCRdb on the multiplex PCR reads, yielding one entry per CDR3 protein. Found here are a few hundred thousand distinct CDR3 sequences, approximately 23% of them singletons; the top ten hold roughly 14%. J was trimmed by 7 bases and V by 5 bases; bases with no gene match: 3. The CDR3 is made up of 14 amino acids. Sample: peripheral blood mononuclear cells (PBMCs), taken when the disease was refractory, from a patient treated with antithyroid drugs. The genes are TRBV12-3 or TRBV12-4 and TRBJ1-6, with 9 bases aligning to TRBD1. This TCR came from a female donor with Graves disease. The CDR3 sequence: CASSEQGANSPLHF. The CDR3 nucleotides are TGTGCCAGCAGTGAACAGGGGGCCAATTCACCCCTCCACTTT.